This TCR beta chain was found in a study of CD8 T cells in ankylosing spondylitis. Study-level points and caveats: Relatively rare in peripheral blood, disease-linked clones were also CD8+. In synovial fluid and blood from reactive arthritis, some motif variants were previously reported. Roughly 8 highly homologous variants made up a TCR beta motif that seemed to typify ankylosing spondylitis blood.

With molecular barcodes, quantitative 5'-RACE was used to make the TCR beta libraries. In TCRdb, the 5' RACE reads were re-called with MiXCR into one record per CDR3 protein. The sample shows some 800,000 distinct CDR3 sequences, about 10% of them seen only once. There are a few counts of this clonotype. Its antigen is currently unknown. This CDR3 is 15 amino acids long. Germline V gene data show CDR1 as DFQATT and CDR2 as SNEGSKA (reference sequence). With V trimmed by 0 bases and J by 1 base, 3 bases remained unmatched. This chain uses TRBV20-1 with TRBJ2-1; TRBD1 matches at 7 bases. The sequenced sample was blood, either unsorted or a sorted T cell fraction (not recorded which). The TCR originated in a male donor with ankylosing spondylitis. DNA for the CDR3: TGCAGTGCTAGAGATCTGACAGGGTCCTACAATGAGCAGTTCTTC. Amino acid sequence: CSARDLTGSYNEQFF.